This T cell receptor beta chain was sequenced in a study of shared clonotypes between healthy human individuals. Study-wide points: Expectations were that clonotype sharing among donors would be affected by sequencing depth.

The CDR3 extends over 16 amino acids. Trimming left V 1 base short and J 1 base short, with 12 bases between. Looked up from germline, CDR1 is SNHLY and CDR2 is FYNNEI. All participating donors were Caucasian adults from Nashville, Tennessee. Deep-level assay runs were performed. Per the study methods: ImmunoSEQ gave junction-only sequences without quality scores, so filtering differed. Clones were read by immunoSEQ multiplex PCR, and TCRdb kept only the in-frame ones, dropping some. Clone size and the V and J calls come from that table; the DNA yielded D and trimming. Among 450,000 to 500,000 clones listed, over 70% were seen once. As to this clone: The antigen remains unidentified.

The sequence derives from a woman in her forties in good health. Some clones in this sample may be carry-over from other donors' samples. Sequenced sample: PBMCs. The J gene is TRBJ2-3, the V gene TRBV2, with D possibly being TRBD2 (7 bases). The CDR3 sequence: CASSEGRGAGTDTQYF. CDR3 sequence (DNA): TGTGCCAGCAGTGAAGGACGGGGGGCCGGCACAGATACGCAGTATTTT. The whole variable domain, filled in from reference TRBV2 and TRBJ2-3, reads EPEVTQTPSHQVTQMGQEVILRCVPISNHLYFYWYRQILGQKVEFLVSFYNNEISEKSEIFDDQFSVERPDGSNFTLKIRSTKLEDSAMYFCASSEGRGAGTDTQYFGPGTRLTVL.